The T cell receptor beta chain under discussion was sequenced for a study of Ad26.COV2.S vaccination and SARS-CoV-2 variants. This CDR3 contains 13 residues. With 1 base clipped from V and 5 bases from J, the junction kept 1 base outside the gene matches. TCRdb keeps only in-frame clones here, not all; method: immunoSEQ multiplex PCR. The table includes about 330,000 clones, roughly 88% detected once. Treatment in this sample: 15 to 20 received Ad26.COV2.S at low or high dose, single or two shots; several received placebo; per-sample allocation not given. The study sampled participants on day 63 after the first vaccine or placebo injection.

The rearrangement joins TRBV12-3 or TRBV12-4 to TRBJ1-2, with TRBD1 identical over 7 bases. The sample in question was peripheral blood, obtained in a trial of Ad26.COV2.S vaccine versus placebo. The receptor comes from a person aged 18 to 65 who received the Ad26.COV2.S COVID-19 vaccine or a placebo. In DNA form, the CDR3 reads TGTGCCAGCAGTTTAGAGACAGGGTATGGCTACACCTTC. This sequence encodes CASSLETGYGYTF.